The TCR beta chain described here comes from a study of blood T cell repertoires in COVID-19. Across the whole study: The cDNA or gDNA used as material had been derived from T cells, B-cell-depleted T cells, or PBMCs.

As processed by the authors: Reference gene primer amplification yielded estimated nucleated cell counts. Repertoires were generated with immunoSEQ multiplex PCR, while TCRdb's copy carries only in-frame clones and drops some. V and J calls plus clone size are reproduced from that table; the DNA served to infer D and trimming. Of 150,000 or so clones in the sample, around nine tenths were seen once. The receptor comes from a human donor in a cohort sampled during active COVID-19. Sample: peripheral blood.

For the CDR3, the DNA is TGTGCCAGCAGTGAATCTCTAGCGGGCGGCTACGAGCAGTACTTC. Its translation: CASSESLAGGYEQYF. The J gene is TRBJ2-7, the V gene TRBV6-1; TRBD2 agrees at 8 bases. Looked up from germline, CDR1 is MNHNS and CDR2 is SASEGT. V trimming: 2 bases; J trimming: 3 bases; junction bases outside the gene matches: 6. The CDR3 sequence is 15 residues long.